A selection of T cell receptor beta chains follows, all from one sample in a study of blood T cells in healthy people across ages. MiXCR, run by TCRdb on the 5' RACE reads, gives a single entry per CDR3 protein. The sample records roughly 1.7 million distinct CDR3 sequences, about 35% being singletons. Sequencing input: blood. The source of these receptors is a woman in her thirties in good health. Both conserved end residues are part of each CDR3. The D gene is left open where the match is weak. Size is omitted from some rows. Given values are once, few, many or a class for expanded clones.

TRBD2,TRBJ2-5,TRBV12-3/TRBV12-4,.,TGTGCCAGCAGTCCGGGACTAGCGGGACAGATCCAGTACTTC,CASSPGLAGQIQYF
.,TRBJ2-7,TRBV15,once,TGTGCCACCAGCAGAGGACCGACGAAATACGAGCAGTACTTC,CATSRGPTKYEQYF
TRBD2,TRBJ2-1,TRBV24-1,.,TGTGCCACCAGTGACCCCGGGACTAGCGATGAGCAGTTCTTC,CATSDPGTSDEQFF
.,TRBJ1-1,TRBV9,.,TGTGCCAGCAGCCCCCCACAGGGAGTCTCCACTGAAGCTTTCTTT,CASSPPQGVSTEAFF
.,TRBJ1-1,TRBV27,.,TGTGCCAACAGTTTATGGGCAGACAACACTGAAGCTTTCTTT,CANSLWADNTEAFF
.,TRBJ2-7,TRBV9,.,TGTGCCAGCAGCGTAGGCTCAGGCCCTTCCTACGAGCAGTACTTC,CASSVGSGPSYEQYF
.,TRBJ2-7,TRBV11-1,.,TGTGCCAGCAGCCCCCCTGCAGCGGACGAGCAGTACTTC,CASSPPAADEQYF
.,TRBJ2-6,TRBV7-6,.,TGTGCCAGCAGCCCGACACCCTCCTCTGGGGCCAACGTCCTGACTTTC,CASSPTPSSGANVLTF
.,TRBJ2-2,TRBV15,few,TGTGCCACCAGCAGACAGACGAACACCGGGGAGCTGTTTTTT,CATSRQTNTGELFF
.,TRBJ2-3,TRBV4-2,few,TGTGCCAGCAGCCAGGGGAGATTTGAGACAGATACGCAGTATTTT,CASSQGRFETDTQYF
TRBD2,TRBJ2-2,TRBV3-1,.,TGTGCCAGCAGCCATAGACTAGCGGGACCGAACACCGGGGAGCTGTTTTTT,CASSHRLAGPNTGELFF
.,TRBJ2-7,TRBV4-2,.,TGTGCCAGCAGCCAAGAACTAACGGACTCCTACGAGCAGTACTTC,CASSQELTDSYEQYF
.,TRBJ2-7,TRBV10-3,.,TGTGCCATCAGCTTGGCGGGGCAAAAGCAGTACTTC,CAISLAGQKQYF
.,TRBJ2-2,TRBV7-2,.,TGTGCCAGCAGCTTCACTACGAACACCGGGGAGCTGTTTTTT,CASSFTTNTGELFF
TRBD2,TRBJ2-1,TRBV29-1,few,TGCAGCGTTGAGGCCACTAGCGCTTCCTACAATGAGCAGTTCTTC,CSVEATSASYNEQFF
TRBD2,TRBJ2-1,TRBV5-1,.,TGCGCCAGCAGCTCGATCCCTAGCGGGAGTTACAATGAGCAGTTCTTC,CASSSIPSGSYNEQFF
.,TRBJ2-2,TRBV10-1,few,TGCGCCAGCAGTGAGTGGGGGGTCGCCGTACGCACCGGGGAGCTGTTTTTT,CASSEWGVAVRTGELFF
TRBD2,TRBJ2-1,TRBV28,.,TGTGCCAGCAGTGCCCCTAGCGGGAGCGGGGTGGGTGAGCAGTTCTTC,CASSAPSGSGVGEQFF
.,TRBJ2-5,TRBV7-9,few,TGTGCCAGCAGCCTTGACTCCAACTATCGGGAGACCCAGTACTTC,CASSLDSNYRETQYF
TRBD2,TRBJ2-1,TRBV28,.,TGTGCCAGCAGTTCGCAAGGGACTATCCTTGAGCAGTTCTTC,CASSSQGTILEQFF
TRBD1,TRBJ1-2,TRBV9,few,TGTGCCAGCAGCGTATTTGCACAGGGGAACTATGGCTACACCTTC,CASSVFAQGNYGYTF
TRBD2,TRBJ2-7,TRBV20-1,.,TGCAGTGCTAGAGATCGGCGACTAGCGGGGGGAACTCGGCAGTACTTC,CSARDRRLAGGTRQYF